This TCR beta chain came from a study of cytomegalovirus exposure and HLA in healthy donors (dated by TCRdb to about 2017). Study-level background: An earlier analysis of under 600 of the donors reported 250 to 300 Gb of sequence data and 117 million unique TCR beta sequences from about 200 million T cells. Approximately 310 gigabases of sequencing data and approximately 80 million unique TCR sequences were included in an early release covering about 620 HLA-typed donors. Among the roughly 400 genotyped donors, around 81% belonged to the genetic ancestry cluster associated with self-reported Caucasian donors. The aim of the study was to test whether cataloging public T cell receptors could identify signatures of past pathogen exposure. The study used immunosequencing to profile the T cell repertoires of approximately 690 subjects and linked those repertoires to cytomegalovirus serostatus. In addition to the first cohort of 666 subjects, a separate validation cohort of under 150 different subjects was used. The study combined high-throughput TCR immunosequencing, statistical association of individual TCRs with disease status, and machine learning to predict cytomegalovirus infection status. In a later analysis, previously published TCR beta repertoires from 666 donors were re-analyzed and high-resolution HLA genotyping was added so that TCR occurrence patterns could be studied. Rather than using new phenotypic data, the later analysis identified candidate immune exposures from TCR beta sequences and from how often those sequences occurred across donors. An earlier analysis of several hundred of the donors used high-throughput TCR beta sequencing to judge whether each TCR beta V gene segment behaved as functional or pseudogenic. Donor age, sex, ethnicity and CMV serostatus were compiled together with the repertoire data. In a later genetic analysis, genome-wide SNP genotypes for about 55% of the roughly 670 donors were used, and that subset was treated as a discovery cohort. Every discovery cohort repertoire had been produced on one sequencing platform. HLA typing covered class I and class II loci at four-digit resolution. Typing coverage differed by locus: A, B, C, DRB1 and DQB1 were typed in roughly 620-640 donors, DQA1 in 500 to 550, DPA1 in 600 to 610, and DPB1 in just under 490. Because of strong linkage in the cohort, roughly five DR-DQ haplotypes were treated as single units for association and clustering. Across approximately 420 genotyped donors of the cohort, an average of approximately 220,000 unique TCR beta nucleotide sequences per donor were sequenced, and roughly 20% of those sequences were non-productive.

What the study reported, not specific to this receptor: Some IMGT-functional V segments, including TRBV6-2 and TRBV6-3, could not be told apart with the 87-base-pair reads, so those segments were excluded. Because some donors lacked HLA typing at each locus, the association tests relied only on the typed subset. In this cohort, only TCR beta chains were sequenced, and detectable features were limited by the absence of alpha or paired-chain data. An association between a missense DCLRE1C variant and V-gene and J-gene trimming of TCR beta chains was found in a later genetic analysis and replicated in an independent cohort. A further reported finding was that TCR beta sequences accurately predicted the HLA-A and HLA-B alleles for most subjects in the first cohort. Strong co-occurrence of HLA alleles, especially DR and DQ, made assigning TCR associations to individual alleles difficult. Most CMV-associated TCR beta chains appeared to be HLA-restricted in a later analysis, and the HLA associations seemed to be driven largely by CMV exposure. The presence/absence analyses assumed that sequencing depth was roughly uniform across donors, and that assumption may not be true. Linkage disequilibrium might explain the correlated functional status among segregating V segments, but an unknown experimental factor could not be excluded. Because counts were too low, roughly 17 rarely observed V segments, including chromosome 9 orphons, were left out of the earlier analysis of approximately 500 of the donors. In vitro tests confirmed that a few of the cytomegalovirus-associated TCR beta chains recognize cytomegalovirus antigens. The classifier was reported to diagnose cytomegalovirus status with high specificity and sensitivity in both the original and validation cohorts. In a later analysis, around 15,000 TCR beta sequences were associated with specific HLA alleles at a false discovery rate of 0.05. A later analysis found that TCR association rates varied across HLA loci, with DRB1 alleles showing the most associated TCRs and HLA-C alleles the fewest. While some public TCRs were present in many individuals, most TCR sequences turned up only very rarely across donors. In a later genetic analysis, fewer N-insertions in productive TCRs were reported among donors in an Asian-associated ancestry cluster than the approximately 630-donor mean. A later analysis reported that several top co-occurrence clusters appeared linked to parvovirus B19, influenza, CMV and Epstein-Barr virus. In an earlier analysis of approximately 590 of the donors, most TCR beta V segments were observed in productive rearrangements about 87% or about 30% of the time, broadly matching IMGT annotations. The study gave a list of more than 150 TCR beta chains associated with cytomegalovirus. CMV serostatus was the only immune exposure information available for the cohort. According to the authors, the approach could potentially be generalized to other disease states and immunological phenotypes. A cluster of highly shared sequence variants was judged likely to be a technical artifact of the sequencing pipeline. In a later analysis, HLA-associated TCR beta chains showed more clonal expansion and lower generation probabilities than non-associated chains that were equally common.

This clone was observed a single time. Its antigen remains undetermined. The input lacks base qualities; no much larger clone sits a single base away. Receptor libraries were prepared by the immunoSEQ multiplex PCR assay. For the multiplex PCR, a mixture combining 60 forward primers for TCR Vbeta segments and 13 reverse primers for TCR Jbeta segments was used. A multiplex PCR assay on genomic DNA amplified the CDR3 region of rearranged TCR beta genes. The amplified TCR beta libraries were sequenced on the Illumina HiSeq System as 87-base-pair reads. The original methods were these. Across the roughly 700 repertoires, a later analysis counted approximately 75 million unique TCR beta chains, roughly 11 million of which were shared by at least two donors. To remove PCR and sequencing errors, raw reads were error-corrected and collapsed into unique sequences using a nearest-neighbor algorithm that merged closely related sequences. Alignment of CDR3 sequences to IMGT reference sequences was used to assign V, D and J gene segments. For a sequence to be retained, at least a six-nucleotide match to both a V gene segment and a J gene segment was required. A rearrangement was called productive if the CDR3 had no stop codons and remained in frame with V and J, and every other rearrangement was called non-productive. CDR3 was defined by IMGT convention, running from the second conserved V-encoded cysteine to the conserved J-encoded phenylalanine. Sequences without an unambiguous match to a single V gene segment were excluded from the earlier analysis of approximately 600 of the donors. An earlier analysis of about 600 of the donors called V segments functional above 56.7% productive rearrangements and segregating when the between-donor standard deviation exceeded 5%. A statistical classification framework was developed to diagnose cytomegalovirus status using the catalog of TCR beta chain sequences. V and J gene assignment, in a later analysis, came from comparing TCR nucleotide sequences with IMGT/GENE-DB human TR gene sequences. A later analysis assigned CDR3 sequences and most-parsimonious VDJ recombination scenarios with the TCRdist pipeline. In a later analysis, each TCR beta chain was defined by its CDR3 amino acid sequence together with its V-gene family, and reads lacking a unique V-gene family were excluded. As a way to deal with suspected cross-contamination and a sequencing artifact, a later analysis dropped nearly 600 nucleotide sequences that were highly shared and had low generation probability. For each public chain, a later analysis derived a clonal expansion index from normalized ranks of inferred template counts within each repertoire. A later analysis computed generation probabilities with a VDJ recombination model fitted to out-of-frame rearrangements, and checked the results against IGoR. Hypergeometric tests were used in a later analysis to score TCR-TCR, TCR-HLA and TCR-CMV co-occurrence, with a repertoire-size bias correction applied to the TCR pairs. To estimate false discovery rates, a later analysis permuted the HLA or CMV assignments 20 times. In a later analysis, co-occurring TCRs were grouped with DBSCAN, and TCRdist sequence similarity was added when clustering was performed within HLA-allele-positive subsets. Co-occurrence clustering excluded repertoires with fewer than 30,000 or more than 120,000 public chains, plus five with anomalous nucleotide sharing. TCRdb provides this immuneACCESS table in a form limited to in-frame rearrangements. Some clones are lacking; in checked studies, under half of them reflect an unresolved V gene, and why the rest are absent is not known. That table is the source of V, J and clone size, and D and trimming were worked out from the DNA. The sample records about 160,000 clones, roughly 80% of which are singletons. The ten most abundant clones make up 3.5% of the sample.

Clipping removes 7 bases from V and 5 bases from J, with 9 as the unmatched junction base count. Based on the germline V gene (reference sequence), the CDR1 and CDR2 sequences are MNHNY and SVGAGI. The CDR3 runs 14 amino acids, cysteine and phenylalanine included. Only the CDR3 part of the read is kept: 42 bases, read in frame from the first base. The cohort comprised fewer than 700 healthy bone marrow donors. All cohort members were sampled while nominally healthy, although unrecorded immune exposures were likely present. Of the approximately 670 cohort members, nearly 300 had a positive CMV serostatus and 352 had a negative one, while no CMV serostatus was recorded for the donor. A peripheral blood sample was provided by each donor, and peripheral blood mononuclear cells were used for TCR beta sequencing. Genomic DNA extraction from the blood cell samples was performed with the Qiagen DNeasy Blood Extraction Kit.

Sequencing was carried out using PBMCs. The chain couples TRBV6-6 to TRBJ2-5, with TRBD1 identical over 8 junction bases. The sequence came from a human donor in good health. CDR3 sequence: CASTDQGAGETQYF. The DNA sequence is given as TGTGCCAGCACTGACCAGGGGGCAGGGGAGACCCAGTACTTC.